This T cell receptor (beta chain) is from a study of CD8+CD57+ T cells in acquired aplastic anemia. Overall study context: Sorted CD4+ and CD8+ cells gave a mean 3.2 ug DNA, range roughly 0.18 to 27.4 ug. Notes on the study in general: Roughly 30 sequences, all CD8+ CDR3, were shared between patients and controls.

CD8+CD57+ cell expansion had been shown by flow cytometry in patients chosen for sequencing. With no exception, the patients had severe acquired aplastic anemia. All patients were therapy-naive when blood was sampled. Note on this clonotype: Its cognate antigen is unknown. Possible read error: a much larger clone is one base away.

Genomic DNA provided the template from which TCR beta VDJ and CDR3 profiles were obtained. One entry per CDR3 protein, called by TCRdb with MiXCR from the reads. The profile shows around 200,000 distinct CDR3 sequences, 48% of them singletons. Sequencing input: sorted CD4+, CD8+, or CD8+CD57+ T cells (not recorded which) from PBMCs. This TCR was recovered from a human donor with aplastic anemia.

CDR3 nucleotides: TGTGTCAGCAGAGGGACAGAAAGTTGGGATGGCTACACCTTC. Translated: CVSRGTESWDGYTF. This sequence joins TRBV12-3 or TRBV12-4 and TRBJ1-2; 7 positions match TRBD1. The CDR3 spans 14 residues.